Below, 18 T cell receptor beta chains from the same sample are listed, as sequenced in a study of T cells in Graves' hyperthyroidism and ophthalmopathy. Using RNA transcripts as the source, TCR beta CDR3 regions were amplified. An initial round of RT-PCR targeting the TCR CDR3 relied on the HTBI primer set. One entry per CDR3 protein results from TCRdb running MiXCR on the multiplex PCR reads. The sample yields roughly 380,000 distinct CDR3 sequences, around 15% seen once. Material: blood. The receptors here all came from a woman aged 18-35 years with Graves' hyperthyroidism.

The chain employs TRBV12-3 or TRBV12-4 and TRBJ2-1; no clear D. Between the trimmed V and J ends, which lost 3 bases and 8 bases, there was a span of 17 bases. There are 15 residues in the CDR3. CDR3 coding DNA: TGTGCCAGCAGTTTGTTCCCCTCCAGGTCGGATGAGCAGTTCTTC. Protein: CASSLFPSRSDEQFF.

This clonotype was seen repeatedly, ten times or more. J is TRBJ2-5 and V is TRBV7-2; D is perhaps TRBD1 or TRBD2 (7 bases each). V was cut by 5 bases and J by 7 bases, with 20 bases left in between. The germline gives CDR1 SGHTA, CDR2 FQGNSA. The CDR3 runs 15 residues. Written as DNA, the CDR3 is TGTGCCAGCAGCCCCCAGGGGGGGCTCTCGGTGACCCAGTACTTC. The encoded protein is CASSPQGGLSVTQYF.

V is TRBV5-1 and J is TRBJ2-3; D ambiguous. CDR3 length equals 14 residues. The V end was cut by 3 bases, the J end by 0 bases, with 8 bases between. Germline lookup yields CDR1 SGHRS and CDR2 YFSETQ. The CDR3 loop is CASSSPISTDTQYF. The CDR3 DNA follows: TGCGCCAGCAGCTCTCCCATTAGCACAGATACGCAGTATTTT.

The rearrangement joins TRBV29-1 to TRBJ2-5; no clear D. Germline CDR1 and CDR2: SQVTM and ANQGSEA. Deletions cut 2 bases from V and 3 bases from J, with 10 bases between. This CDR3 spans 13 amino acids. This CDR3 is CSVERWTEETQYF. In DNA, the CDR3 is TGCAGCGTTGAAAGGTGGACGGAAGAGACCCAGTACTTC.

This sequence joins TRBV2 and TRBJ2-3, with TRBD1 matching 7 bases. The length of the CDR3 is 17 residues. V trimming: 6 bases; J trimming: 1 base; junction bases outside the gene matches: 13. CDR1 SNHLY and CDR2 FYNNEI come from the germline V gene. CDR3 sequence (DNA): TGTGCCAGCAGGGGCCCCCGAGAAGGGGGCGGCACAGATACGCAGTATTTT. It codes for CASRGPREGGGTDTQYF.

This clonotype appeared many times. This chain uses TRBV7-8 with TRBJ2-5; TRBD2 agrees at 8 bases. The V gene's germline CDR1 is SGHVS and CDR2 FQNEAQ. The CDR3 sequence is 15 residues long. V lost 5 bases, J lost 5 bases, and 10 bases stayed unmatched. The CDR3 nucleotides read TGTGCCAGCAGCGCCCCCGGGACTAGTATGGAGACCCAGTACTTC. It translates to CASSAPGTSMETQYF.

This chain joins TRBV20-1 and TRBJ2-3; D call uncertain. This CDR3 contains 11 residues. In germline, CDR1 is DFQATT, CDR2 SNEGSKA (reference sequence). Trimming took off 5 bases at V and 2 bases at J, with 5 bases between the two ends. The CDR3 sequence is CSAGSTDTQYF. The CDR3 DNA reads TGCAGTGCTGGATCCACAGATACGCAGTATTTT.

A note on this clonotype: One base away lies a much larger clone, so this may be a sequencing read error. As the CDR3 is not closed by the conserved phenylalanine or tryptophan, this likely results from a read error. The V gene is TRBV27, the J gene TRBJ2-1; weak D call: TRBD1 (6 bases). V lost 4 bases to trimming and J lost 6 bases, with 13 bases between them. This CDR3 is 14 amino acids long. Looked up from germline, CDR1 is MNHEY and CDR2 is SMNVEV (reference sequence). DNA of the CDR3: TGTGCCAGCAGTTCCCTCGGACAGCCCAATGAGCAGTTCTGC. This translates into CASSSLGQPNEQFC.

This clonotype was observed a handful of times. V usage is TRBV5-1 and J usage is TRBJ2-7; perhaps TRBD2 as D (5 bases). Germline CDR1 reads SGHRS; CDR2 reads YFSETQ. Trimming pared 0 bases from V and 1 base from J, leaving 11 bases between. The CDR3 consists of 15 residues. DNA for the CDR3: TGCGCCAGCAGCTTGGGAGAGGGATGGTCCTACGAGCAGTACTTC. This gives the protein CASSLGEGWSYEQYF.

The table lists this clonotype with many counts. This chain links TRBV6-4 with TRBJ2-1, with 9 bases identical to TRBD2. CDR1 and CDR2 from the germline V gene are MRHNA and SNTAGT. The CDR3 totals 16 residues. V was pared by 6 bases and J by 4 bases, with 10 bases of the junction left unmatched. This CDR3 reads CASSPNEREEYNEQFF. In DNA form, the CDR3 reads TGTGCCAGCAGCCCAAATGAGCGGGAGGAATACAATGAGCAGTTCTTC.

The rearrangement joins TRBV30 to TRBJ1-2; D perhaps matches TRBD1 (6 bases). There are 12 residues in the CDR3. Trimming stripped 2 bases from V and 8 bases from J, with 12 bases between. Germline CDR1 GTSNPN, CDR2 SVGIG (reference sequence). The CDR3 is CAWSQGPRGYTF. The CDR3 region has the DNA TGTGCCTGGAGTCAGGGGCCTCGGGGCTACACCTTC. The whole variable domain, remainder taken from reference TRBV30 and TRBJ1-2, is SQTIHQWPATLVQPVGSPLSLECTVEGTSNPNLYWYRQAAGRGLQLLFYSVGIGQISSEVPQNLSASRPQDRQFILSSKKLLLSDSGFYLCAWSQGPRGYTFGSGTRLTVV.

This clonotype has a handful of counts. J is TRBJ2-1 and V is TRBV7-3; possible D gene TRBD1, 5 bases. The CDR3 runs 13 residues. CDR1 is SGHTA and CDR2 is FQGTGA in the germline V gene. With 3 bases removed from V and 8 bases from J, the gap between germline ends came to 11 bases. The CDR3 coding sequence is TGTGCCAGCAGCTTGGGATCAGGGCATGAGCAGTTCTTC. Amino acids: CASSLGSGHEQFF. Using reference TRBV7-3 and TRBJ2-1 for the parts outside the CDR3, the full variable domain is GAGVSQTPSNKVTEKGKYVELRCDPISGHTALYWYRQSLGQGPEFLIYFQGTGAADDSGLPNDRFFAVRPEGSVSTLKIQRTERGDSAVYLCASSLGSGHEQFFGPGTRLTVL.

This clonotype was observed many times. The chain combines TRBV12-3 or TRBV12-4 with TRBJ1-5, with D perhaps matching TRBD1 (5 bases). The V and J ends lost 2 bases and 0 bases respectively, with 14 bases between them. This CDR3 has 17 residues. The CDR3 region is CASSLRGAGFSNQPQHF. The CDR3 DNA sequence: TGTGCCAGCAGTTTAAGGGGCGCGGGGTTTAGCAATCAGCCCCAGCATTTT.

The chain is built from TRBV30 and TRBJ2-1; possible D gene TRBD2, 7 bases. From germline, CDR1 is GTSNPN and CDR2 SVGIG (reference sequence). V was shortened by 2 bases and J by 7 bases, with 18 bases between the two germline ends. The CDR3 loop spans 15 amino acids. The DNA of the CDR3 is TGTGCCTGGAGTAAATTGGGGGGGGCAAGGAATGAGCAGTTCTTC. It encodes CAWSKLGGARNEQFF.

This rearrangement joins TRBV9 to TRBJ2-1; 11 positions match TRBD1. Trimming at V came to 4 bases and at J to 5 bases, leaving 5 bases not matched to a gene. CDR3 length: 15 residues. Per germline, CDR1 SGDLS and CDR2 YYNGEE. The CDR3 spells CASSFRTGGHNEQFF. Here the CDR3 DNA reads TGTGCCAGCAGCTTCCGGACAGGGGGCCACAATGAGCAGTTCTTC.

The genes are TRBV6-2 or TRBV6-3 and TRBJ2-3, with D perhaps given as TRBD1 or TRBD2 (7 bases each). The V and J ends lost 2 bases and 2 bases respectively, with 14 bases between them. The CDR3 runs 16 residues. Germline loops: CDR1 MNHEY, CDR2 SVGEGT. This CDR3 is CASSYDREGATDTQYF. The CDR3 DNA sequence: TGTGCCAGCAGTTACGACAGGGAGGGGGCCACAGATACGCAGTATTTT.

This clonotype has ten or more counts. V is TRBV6-1 and J is TRBJ2-5; D possibly matches TRBD1 or TRBD2 (5 bases each). This CDR3 region has 15 residues. The V gene lost 6 bases and the J gene lost 1 base, with 15 bases spanning the gap. Germline V gene sequence: CDR1 MNHNS, CDR2 SASEGT. The CDR3: CASSPGARTQETQYF. The CDR3 coding sequence is TGTGCCAGCAGCCCCGGGGCTCGAACCCAAGAGACCCAGTACTTC.

Ten or more counts support this clonotype. The J gene is TRBJ1-5, the V gene TRBV19; the match to TRBD1 covers 8 bases. This CDR3 contains 15 residues. J was trimmed by 6 bases and V by 6 bases; bases with no gene match: 10. Germline loops: CDR1 LNHDA, CDR2 SQIVND (reference sequence). This chain's CDR3 is CASRPSGGRSQPQHF. In nucleotides, the CDR3 is TGTGCCAGTAGGCCATCAGGGGGCAGGAGTCAGCCCCAGCATTTT.